This TCR beta chain was identified in a study of human T cells and chemical hapten exposure. Study context: Weekly scalp doses of diphenylcyclopropenone were given to patients during the roughly 23-week study. The patients were mostly female; they had alopecia areata, totalis or universalis. General observations from the study: Following DPC sensitization, TCRs present above 1 in 1000 frequency showed no change.

TCRdb passed the RACE reads through MiXCR, listing each CDR3 protein once. Of approximately 91,000 distinct CDR3 sequences in the sample, 11% were seen once. Germline V CDR1 and CDR2: KGHSH, LQKENI. This CDR3 region has 16 residues. Unmatched junction bases numbered 5, after V lost 0 bases and J lost 3 bases. Time point indicated: patch test 2, 6 weeks after DPC sensitization. Stated treatment: therapeutic diphenylcyclopropenone sensitization with weekly scalp DPC. Unfractionated whole blood was the source from which total RNA was extracted. This clonotype was seen only a few times. Its specificity is not known.

This receptor was identified in a man younger than 35 with alopecia areata. Some clones in this sample may be carry-over from other donors' samples. This sample comprised whole blood, obtained in connection with sensitization to the hapten diphenylcyclopropenone (DPC). V is TRBV18 and J is TRBJ2-1, with TRBD1 matching over 7 bases. The CDR3 is CASSPPTGRHYNEQFF. The CDR3 DNA follows: TGTGCCAGCTCACCACCGACAGGGCGCCACTACAATGAGCAGTTCTTC.